The rows below give T cell receptor beta chains drawn from one sample of a study of T cells after yellow fever vaccination. TCRdb used MiXCR to reprocess the 5' RACE reads, holding one entry per CDR3 protein. The data show around 310,000 distinct CDR3 sequences, 7.5% to 9% seen once. The material sequenced was PBMCs, taken on the day of the first yellow fever vaccination. These receptors came from a man aged 18 to 29 who received the YFV17D yellow fever vaccine. Each CDR3 is given with its conserved first and last residue. The order of the fields is J gene, clone size, V gene, D gene, CDR3 protein, CDR3 DNA. D genes are given only for firm matches. Clone size is stated in some rows and not others, as once, few, many or a class when expanded.

TRBJ2-3	few	TRBV7-9	-	CASFNQQVGTDTQYF	TGTGCCAGCTTTAACCAGCAGGTGGGCACAGATACGCAGTATTTT
TRBJ1-4	many	TRBV20-1	-	CSARGGAPLNEKLFF	TGCAGCGCCAGAGGGGGAGCTCCCTTGAATGAAAAACTGTTTTTT
TRBJ1-2	-	TRBV7-2	-	CASSLVANPDYGYTF	TGTGCCAGCAGCTTAGTTGCAAACCCCGACTATGGCTACACCTTC
TRBJ2-4	-	TRBV6-1	TRBD1	CASRHRGSGSKNIQYF	TGTGCCAGCAGACACAGGGGGTCGGGATCCAAAAACATTCAGTACTTC
TRBJ2-5	many	TRBV12-3/TRBV12-4	TRBD2	CASSPSGGGETQYF	TGTGCCAGCAGCCCAAGCGGGGGGGGGGAGACCCAGTACTTC
TRBJ1-1	many	TRBV11-2	TRBD1	CASSLVQGTNTEAFF	TGTGCCAGCAGCTTAGTACAGGGGACGAACACTGAAGCTTTCTTT
TRBJ2-2	-	TRBV5-4	TRBD2	CASSLVGGMATGELFF	TGTGCCAGCAGCTTGGTGGGGGGGATGGCCACCGGGGAGCTGTTTTTT
TRBJ2-3	-	TRBV9	-	CASSVAMTGVTDTQYF	TGTGCCAGCAGCGTAGCTATGACGGGGGTCACAGATACGCAGTATTTT
TRBJ2-1	few	TRBV5-1	TRBD1	CASNDRGDSPSNEQFF	TGCGCCAGCAACGACAGGGGAGATAGCCCTAGTAATGAGCAGTTCTTC
TRBJ1-5	few	TRBV7-2	-	CASTSLGDQPQHF	TGTGCCAGCACCTCCTTGGGGGATCAGCCCCAGCATTTT
TRBJ1-2	-	TRBV10-2	-	CASRGDAGGYTF	TGCGCCAGCCGGGGGGACGCGGGAGGCTACACCTTC
TRBJ2-3	few	TRBV4-1	TRBD2	CASSRPLGGSTDTQYF	TGCGCCAGCAGCCGACCCTTGGGAGGGAGCACAGATACGCAGTATTTT
TRBJ2-7	once	TRBV7-2	-	CASTLHLQGSEQYF	TGTGCCAGCACCCTCCACTTACAGGGCTCCGAGCAGTACTTC
TRBJ2-1	many	TRBV24-1	TRBD2	CATSAPSGADYNEQFF	TGTGCCACCAGTGCTCCAAGCGGGGCCGACTACAATGAGCAGTTCTTC
TRBJ2-1	many	TRBV4-1	-	CASSQPGRHSYNEQFF	TGCGCCAGCAGCCAGCCCGGGCGGCACTCCTACAATGAGCAGTTCTTC
TRBJ1-1	-	TRBV4-1	-	CASSQEVSLNTEAFF	TGCGCCAGCAGCCAAGAGGTCAGTTTGAACACTGAAGCTTTCTTT
TRBJ2-1	few	TRBV12-3/TRBV12-4	-	CASSPRPYEQFF	TGTGCCAGCAGCCCGAGGCCCTATGAGCAGTTCTTC
TRBJ1-4	few	TRBV3-1	TRBD1	CASSHSGTGHEKLFF	TGTGCCAGCAGCCATTCCGGGACAGGTCATGAAAAACTGTTTTTT
TRBJ2-3	few	TRBV4-3	-	CASSQEWSTDTQYF	TGCGCCAGCAGCCAAGAGTGGAGCACAGATACGCAGTATTTT
TRBJ1-1	-	TRBV12-3/TRBV12-4	-	CASSLSSGKGTEAFF	TGTGCCAGCAGTTTGAGTTCCGGCAAGGGGACTGAAGCTTTCTTT
TRBJ1-3	many	TRBV5-1	-	CASSLGSGNTIYF	TGCGCCAGCAGCTTGGGCTCTGGAAACACCATATATTTT
TRBJ1-5	few	TRBV7-8	-	CASSTTPRRNQPQHF	TGTGCCAGCAGCACAACGCCGCGGAGGAATCAGCCCCAGCATTTT
TRBJ2-1	many	TRBV28	-	CASIKWGNEQFF	TGTGCCAGCATCAAGTGGGGAAATGAGCAGTTCTTC
TRBJ2-1	few	TRBV12-3/TRBV12-4	-	CASSLRTGENEQFF	TGTGCCAGCAGCCTTAGAACGGGGGAGAATGAGCAGTTCTTC
TRBJ2-1	-	TRBV7-9	-	CASSYSQGGFPYNEQFF	TGTGCCAGCAGCTATAGCCAGGGTGGGTTCCCCTACAATGAGCAGTTCTTC
TRBJ2-7	many	TRBV12-3/TRBV12-4	-	CASSLGSEYEQYF	TGTGCCAGCAGTTTAGGGTCGGAATACGAGCAGTACTTC
TRBJ1-3	few	TRBV5-1	-	CASSFEGTSGNTIYF	TGCGCCAGCAGCTTTGAGGGGACCTCTGGAAACACCATATATTTT
TRBJ2-5	few	TRBV10-3	TRBD1	CAISAGTVLETQYF	TGTGCCATCAGTGCTGGGACAGTACTAGAGACCCAGTACTTC
TRBJ1-1	-	TRBV7-2	-	CASRPQIGGNTEAFF	TGTGCCAGCAGACCACAGATCGGGGGAAACACTGAAGCTTTCTTT
TRBJ1-5	-	TRBV19	-	CASSLTQGNQPQHF	TGTGCCAGTAGTTTGACACAGGGCAATCAGCCCCAGCATTTT
TRBJ2-7	-	TRBV18	-	CASSPPGLPYEQYF	TGTGCCAGCTCACCACCAGGGTTGCCCTACGAGCAGTACTTC
TRBJ2-5	few	TRBV7-2	TRBD2	CASSPFGGYETQYF	TGTGCCAGCAGCCCATTCGGGGGGTACGAGACCCAGTACTTC
TRBJ1-3	-	TRBV29-1	-	CSGGTAGNTIYF	TGCAGCGGCGGGACGGCCGGAAACACCATATATTTT
TRBJ1-5	-	TRBV30	-	CAWSGGGDQPQHF	TGTGCCTGGAGTGGAGGGGGGGATCAGCCCCAGCATTTT
TRBJ1-1	many	TRBV5-1	-	CASSLGLHSEAFF	TGCGCCAGCAGCTTGGGGCTTCACAGCGAAGCTTTCTTT
TRBJ2-1	many	TRBV5-6	-	CASSLRGGTYNEQFF	TGTGCCAGCAGCTTGAGGGGGGGAACCTACAATGAGCAGTTCTTC
TRBJ2-3	many	TRBV20-1	-	CSASLTERDAYF	TGCAGTGCTTCCCTTACAGAGAGAGATGCGTATTTT
TRBJ2-7	few	TRBV10-3	-	CAISNPGQAYEQYF	TGTGCCATCAGTAACCCCGGCCAGGCTTACGAGCAGTACTTC
TRBJ1-5	-	TRBV29-1	-	CSLSKPGTDYSCNQPQHF	-
TRBJ2-1	many	TRBV4-1	TRBD2	CASKVATSGYNEQFF	TGCGCCAGCAAAGTTGCGACTAGCGGTTACAATGAGCAGTTCTTC
TRBJ2-6	-	TRBV20-1	-	CSVHNREAGANVLTF	TGCAGTGTCCACAACCGGGAAGCTGGGGCCAACGTCCTGACTTTC
TRBJ2-3	-	TRBV7-9	-	CASTLTGGILDTQYF	TGTGCCAGCACCTTAACGGGGGGCATTTTGGATACGCAGTATTTT
TRBJ1-3	-	TRBV3-1	TRBD1	CASSQAGGYGNTIYF	TGTGCCAGCAGCCAAGCAGGGGGCTATGGAAACACCATATATTTT
TRBJ2-5	-	TRBV24-1	-	CATSDSPRETQYF	TGTGCCACCAGTGATAGTCCCAGGGAGACCCAGTACTTC
TRBJ1-2	-	TRBV27	TRBD1	CASSSETGFLGLGGYTF	TGTGCCAGCAGTTCCGAGACAGGGTTCTTGGGTCTGGGTGGCTACACCTTC
TRBJ2-7	-	TRBV27	TRBD1	CATRDSSLTYEQYF	TGTGCCACCCGGGACAGCTCGTTAACATACGAGCAGTACTTC
TRBJ1-1	many	TRBV6-5	-	CASSYSRQNTEAFF	TGTGCCAGCAGTTACTCCAGACAGAACACTGAAGCTTTCTTT
TRBJ1-6	-	TRBV4-3	-	CASSQASGGTAPLHF	TGCGCCAGCAGCCAAGCTTCGGGGGGGACGGCACCCCTCCACTTT
TRBJ2-1	-	TRBV3-1	-	CASSPRAGANEQFF	TGTGCCAGCAGCCCAAGGGCGGGGGCTAATGAGCAGTTCTTC
TRBJ2-5	few	TRBV7-2	TRBD2	CASSPFGASGAQETQYF	TGTGCCAGCAGCCCCTTTGGGGCTAGCGGGGCACAAGAGACCCAGTACTTC
TRBJ1-1	few	TRBV14	-	CASTRGSGTEAFF	TGTGCCAGCACCAGAGGGAGCGGGACTGAAGCTTTCTTT
TRBJ2-2	few	TRBV15	-	CATSRGISTGELFF	TGTGCCACCAGCAGAGGGATAAGTACCGGGGAGCTGTTTTTT
TRBJ2-3	-	TRBV20-1	TRBD2	CSARSSLAESTDTQYF	TGCAGTGCTAGATCTTCACTAGCGGAGAGCACAGATACGCAGTATTTT
TRBJ1-6	few	TRBV3-1	TRBD1	CASSGQESSPLHF	TGTGCCAGTTCCGGACAGGAGAGCTCCCCCCTCCACTTT
TRBJ2-5	few	TRBV4-1	-	CASSHPSVGETQYF	TGCGCCAGCAGCCACCCGTCGGTTGGAGAGACCCAGTACTTC
TRBJ2-7	few	TRBV4-2	-	CASSQDGESGFVYEQYF	TGTGCCAGCAGCCAAGATGGAGAGTCCGGTTTCGTCTACGAGCAGTACTTC
TRBJ2-3	-	TRBV4-1	TRBD2	CASSQLVGTSGLTDTQYF	TGCGCCAGCAGCCAATTGGTCGGGACTAGCGGGCTCACAGATACGCAGTATTTT